Presented here are 2 T cell receptor beta chains from one specimen sequenced in a study of vaccination effects on CD4 cells after COVID-19. Libraries were prepared by immunoSEQ multiplex PCR; TCRdb keeps only in-frame clonotypes and omits some of them. The table records 50,000 to 65,000 clones, roughly 80% of them present only once. Expansion with viral peptide pools was applied to antigen-specific CD4+ T cells by the ViraFEST assay prior to sequencing. Subsequent to roughly 9 days of culture, CD4+ T cells were isolated. These receptors are not linked to any known antigen. The sequences come from CD4+ T cells from PBMCs cultured with HCoV-229E spike peptides, collected before COVID-19 vaccination. The receptor set was obtained from a human donor who received a COVID-19 vaccine.

The chain uses TRBV5-6 and TRBJ2-1; TRBD1 agrees at 8 bases. V lost 4 bases, J lost 10 bases, and 7 bases stayed unmatched. The CDR3 is 13 residues long. Germline V gene sequence: CDR1 SGHDT, CDR2 YYEEEE. In nucleotides, the CDR3 is TGTGCCAGCAGCCCTGACAGGGGACACGAGCAGTTCTTC. This translates into CASSPDRGHEQFF.

V is TRBV5-8 and J is TRBJ1-2; TRBD1 is a possible D gene (6 bases). CDR1 and CDR2 from the germline V gene are SGHTS and YDEGEE. V was pared by 4 bases and J by 2 bases, with 15 bases between. This CDR3 region has 15 residues. The CDR3 loop reads CASSPGDGSNYGYTF. The CDR3 DNA reads TGTGCCAGCAGCCCAGGGGACGGCTCGAACTATGGCTACACCTTC. The entire variable domain, with the rest obtained from reference TRBV5-8 and TRBJ1-2, is as follows: EAGVTQSPTHLIKTRGQQATLRCSPISGHTSVYWYQQALGLGLQFLLWYDEGEERNRGNFPPRFSGRQFPNYSSELNVNALELEDSALYLCASSPGDGSNYGYTFGSGTRLTVV.